Presented here are 14 T cell receptor beta chains from one specimen sequenced in a study of cytomegalovirus exposure and HLA in healthy donors. PCR amplification relied on 60 Vbeta primers (plus 13 Jbeta primers). Libraries were prepared by immunoSEQ multiplex PCR; TCRdb keeps only in-frame clonotypes and omits some of them. The repertoire table contains around 65,000 clones. The sequenced material came from PBMCs. Receptor source: a man aged 30 to 45 in good health and CMV-seropositive.

The CDR3, as DNA: TGCGCCAGCAGCTTACAGGGGGCGGGCGACAATGAGCAGTTCTTC. Translation gives CASSLQGAGDNEQFF. This chain links TRBV4-1 with TRBJ2-1; 9 bases fit TRBD1. The CDR3 consists of 15 residues. J was trimmed by 5 bases and V by 5 bases; bases with no gene match: 7. Germline V CDR1 and CDR2: MGHRA, YSYEKL.

This chain joins TRBV6-5 and TRBJ1-1; no reliable D call. The CDR3 runs 13 residues. Germline-derived CDR1 and CDR2 are MNHEY and SVGAGI. The V end lost 2 bases, the J end lost 5 bases, and 9 bases lay between the germline ends. CDR3 region: CASSYVEGTEAFF. The CDR3 coding sequence is TGTGCCAGCAGTTACGTCGAGGGTACTGAAGCTTTCTTT.

The chain employs TRBV30 and TRBJ2-5; TRBD1 is a possible D gene (6 bases). The CDR3 contains 12 residues. The V gene's germline CDR1 is GTSNPN and CDR2 SVGIG (reference sequence). The germline V and J ends were trimmed by 5 bases and 1 base, with 8 bases remaining between them. The CDR3 is CAWGQSQETQYF. For the CDR3, the DNA is TGTGCCTGGGGACAGTCCCAAGAGACCCAGTACTTC.

The rearrangement links TRBV6-5 to TRBJ2-7, with 7 bases fitting TRBD1. The CDR3 contains 14 residues. The trim removed 6 bases at V and 3 bases at J, leaving 8 bases unmatched. In germline, CDR1 is MNHEY, CDR2 SVGAGI. CDR3 sequence reads: CASSDRDSYYEQYF. As DNA, the CDR3 is TGTGCCAGCAGCGACCGGGACAGTTACTACGAGCAGTACTTC.

This chain uses TRBV5-1 with TRBJ1-2; TRBD1 matches 8 bases. J lost 7 bases, V lost 0 bases, and 8 bases had no gene match. This CDR3 region has 15 residues. The V gene's germline CDR1 is SGHRS and CDR2 YFSETQ. The CDR3 DNA reads as TGCGCCAGCAGCTTGGTCGGGAGTGGACAGGGTGGCTACACCTTC. It translates to CASSLVGSGQGGYTF.

V is TRBV9 and J is TRBJ2-7, with D hard to call. This CDR3 has 12 amino acids. Trimming removed 7 bases at V and 6 bases at J, with 14 bases between. CDR1 is SGDLS, CDR2 YYNGEE, per germline. The CDR3 reads CASSRGVSEQYF. The CDR3 nucleotides read TGTGCCAGCTCCCGAGGCGTCAGCGAGCAGTACTTC.

Remarks on this clone: The sample holds other DNA sequences that translate to the same CDR3. The chain recombines TRBV2 with TRBJ2-6; tentatively, D is TRBD1 (6 bases). V was clipped by 9 bases and J by 1 base, with 10 bases between them. The CDR3 has 14 residues. Looked up from germline, CDR1 is SNHLY and CDR2 is FYNNEI. The CDR3 nucleotides read TGTGCCAGAGGACAGACATCTGGGGCCAACGTCCTGACTTTC. This gives the protein CARGQTSGANVLTF.

This sequence joins TRBV5-1 and TRBJ1-2, with D tentatively TRBD1 (6 bases). Trimming shortened V by 9 bases and J by 6 bases, and 21 bases separated the two germline ends. Germline lookup yields CDR1 SGHRS and CDR2 YFSETQ. CDR3 size: 14 residues. The CDR3 nucleotides are TGCGCCACCTCCCGTTCCGGGACATCCGATGGCTACACCTTC. Translation: CATSRSGTSDGYTF.

This chain connects TRBV2 to TRBJ2-5, with TRBD2 matching over 9 bases. V shed 7 bases and J 5 bases; nucleotides not matched to a gene: 8. CDR3 length equals 14 residues. CDR1 and CDR2 (germline): SNHLY, FYNNEI. The CDR3 here is CASTAGGGRETQYF. CDR3 DNA: TGTGCCAGCACAGCGGGGGGCGGGCGGGAGACCCAGTACTTC.

The J gene is TRBJ1-3, the V gene TRBV30, with no clear D. CDR3 length equals 14 residues. V lost 5 bases to trimming and J lost 0 bases, with 11 bases between them. Looked up from germline, CDR1 is GTSNPN and CDR2 is SVGIG (reference sequence). The CDR3 spells CAWSTGSSGNTIYF. The CDR3 coding sequence is TGTGCCTGGTCCACGGGGAGCTCTGGAAACACCATATATTTT. Variable domain in full (rest from reference TRBV30 and TRBJ1-3): SQTIHQWPATLVQPVGSPLSLECTVEGTSNPNLYWYRQAAGRGLQLLFYSVGIGQISSEVPQNLSASRPQDRQFILSSKKLLLSDSGFYLCAWSTGSSGNTIYFGEGSWLTVV.

As for this clone: This sample also contains other DNA sequences that code for the same CDR3. The chain joins TRBV4-1 to TRBJ2-1, with D possibly TRBD1 on 5 matching bases. From germline, CDR1 is MGHRA and CDR2 YSYEKL. V was cut by 6 bases and J by 4 bases, with 10 bases left in between. This CDR3 spans 13 amino acids. The CDR3 here is CASSPDRYNEQFF. The CDR3 DNA follows: TGCGCCAGCAGTCCAGACAGATACAATGAGCAGTTCTTC.

The chain uses TRBV5-1 and TRBJ1-3, with unresolved D. V was trimmed by 4 bases and J by 3 bases, leaving 11 bases between them. There are 14 residues in the CDR3. Germline CDR1 reads SGHRS; CDR2 reads YFSETQ. The CDR3 DNA reads as TGCGCCAGCAGCCAACTATCGGGTGGAAACACCATATATTTT. Translated: CASSQLSGGNTIYF. The whole variable domain, filled in from reference TRBV5-1 and TRBJ1-3, reads KAGVTQTPRYLIKTRGQQVTLSCSPISGHRSVSWYQQTPGQGLQFLFEYFSETQRNKGNFPGRFSGRQFSNSRSEMNVSTLELGDSALYLCASSQLSGGNTIYFGEGSWLTVV.

The chain couples TRBV5-1 to TRBJ2-7, with D possibly TRBD1 on 6 matching bases. CDR1 SGHRS and CDR2 YFSETQ come from the germline V gene. The CDR3 runs 14 residues. V was shortened by 5 bases and J by 3 bases, with 15 bases between the two germline ends. In DNA, the CDR3 is TGCGCCAGCAGGCCCCAAGGACAGTACTACGAGCAGTACTTC. Protein sequence: CASRPQGQYYEQYF.

The chain links TRBV4-1 to TRBJ1-5; 7 nucleotides line up with TRBD1. Germline CDR1 and CDR2: MGHRA and YSYEKL. The CDR3 covers 16 residues. Trimming at V came to 1 base and at J to 7 bases, leaving 10 bases not matched to a gene. DNA of the CDR3: TGCGCCAGCAGCCAAGTGGCCACAGGGGCTGGCCAGCCCCAGCATTTT. This encodes CASSQVATGAGQPQHF.